Listed below are T cell receptor beta chains from one sample, sequenced in a study of T cell responses to AZD1222 COVID-19 vaccine. Generated by immunoSEQ multiplex PCR, the TCRdb table keeps only in-frame clones and is missing some. The sample lists roughly 130,000 clones; roughly 84% were seen once. The specimen comprised peripheral blood, sampled on day 0 of AZD1222 vaccination. Source of these receptors: an adult in good health. Both conserved end residues are part of each CDR3. The D gene is left open where the match is weak. Part of the rows lack a size; the others show once, few, many or a class for expanded clones.

j_call: TRBJ1-1
d_call: .
clone_size: .
v_call: TRBV6-5
cdr3_nt: TGTGCCAGCAGACCCGACAGGTTAGGGGCTGAAGCTTTCTTT
cdr3_aa: CASRPDRLGAEAFF

j_call: TRBJ1-5
d_call: TRBD1
clone_size: .
v_call: TRBV28
cdr3_nt: TGTGCCAGCATACCGACAGGGGAGGGCCAGCCCCAGCATTTT
cdr3_aa: CASIPTGEGQPQHF

j_call: TRBJ2-1
d_call: TRBD2
clone_size: once
v_call: TRBV6-5
cdr3_nt: TGTGCCAGCAGGCGGGAGGGCCAGCATGAGCAGTTCTTC
cdr3_aa: CASRREGQHEQFF

j_call: TRBJ2-7
d_call: TRBD1
clone_size: .
v_call: TRBV7-9
cdr3_nt: TGTGCCAGCAGCTTATCCGGGACAGGGAATCGCGACGAGCAGTACTTC
cdr3_aa: CASSLSGTGNRDEQYF

j_call: TRBJ2-1
d_call: TRBD2
clone_size: few
v_call: TRBV7-3
cdr3_nt: TGTGCCAGCAGCGGTGGGACTAGCGGGGGAAGCTCCTACAATGAGCAGTTCTTC
cdr3_aa: CASSGGTSGGSSYNEQFF

j_call: TRBJ1-4
d_call: .
clone_size: .
v_call: TRBV6-4
cdr3_nt: TGTGCCAGCAGTGACTCCGTGCCCCCGACAGCAACTAATGAAAAACTGTTTTTT
cdr3_aa: CASSDSVPPTATNEKLFF

j_call: TRBJ1-1
d_call: .
clone_size: .
v_call: TRBV28
cdr3_nt: TGTGCCAGCAGGGACCCTGAAGAGGCTTTCTTT
cdr3_aa: CASRDPEEAFF

j_call: TRBJ1-6
d_call: TRBD1
clone_size: .
v_call: TRBV20-1
cdr3_nt: TGCAGTGCTAGTTGGGACAGAAATTCACCCCTCCACTTT
cdr3_aa: CSASWDRNSPLHF

j_call: TRBJ1-1
d_call: TRBD1
clone_size: .
v_call: TRBV15
cdr3_nt: TGTGCCACCAGCACCCTGGACAGGGGGCGAACTGAAGCTTTCTTT
cdr3_aa: CATSTLDRGRTEAFF

j_call: TRBJ2-7
d_call: .
clone_size: once
v_call: TRBV27
cdr3_nt: TGTGCCAGCAGTCCAGGGGCCTACGAGCAGTACTTC
cdr3_aa: CASSPGAYEQYF

j_call: TRBJ1-4
d_call: .
clone_size: .
v_call: TRBV3-1/TRBV3-2
cdr3_nt: TGTGCCAGCAGCCAAGGAGCGCCCACTAATGAAAAACTGTTTTTT
cdr3_aa: CASSQGAPTNEKLFF

j_call: TRBJ2-2
d_call: TRBD1
clone_size: .
v_call: TRBV9
cdr3_nt: TGTGCCAGCAGCAACCGACAGGGGAATCACACCGGGGAGCTGTTTTTT
cdr3_aa: CASSNRQGNHTGELFF

j_call: TRBJ2-1
d_call: .
clone_size: .
v_call: TRBV7-9
cdr3_nt: TGTGCCAGCAGCTGGGCCTACAATGAGCAGTTCTTC
cdr3_aa: CASSWAYNEQFF

j_call: TRBJ2-7
d_call: .
clone_size: .
v_call: TRBV12-1
cdr3_nt: TGTGCCAGCAGCTTTGGAGCTAGCGGGGGGCCAGATTTCTACGAGCAGTACTTC
cdr3_aa: CASSFGASGGPDFYEQYF

j_call: TRBJ1-6
d_call: .
clone_size: .
v_call: TRBV7-2
cdr3_nt: TGTGCCAGCAGCTTAATCCAGGCTCCCAGGGGCTCACCCCTCCACTTT
cdr3_aa: CASSLIQAPRGSPLHF

j_call: TRBJ1-4
d_call: .
clone_size: .
v_call: TRBV11-2
cdr3_nt: TGTGCCAGCAGCCTAGGGGTAACTAATGAAAAACTGTTTTTT
cdr3_aa: CASSLGVTNEKLFF

j_call: TRBJ2-5
d_call: TRBD2
clone_size: .
v_call: TRBV2
cdr3_nt: TGTGCCAGCAGTGACGGGCGGGGGGGGTCGGAGACCCAGTACTTC
cdr3_aa: CASSDGRGGSETQYF

j_call: TRBJ1-2
d_call: TRBD1
clone_size: .
v_call: TRBV27
cdr3_nt: TGTGCCAGCAGTTTATCGGGGACAGGGGATGGCTACACCTTC
cdr3_aa: CASSLSGTGDGYTF

j_call: TRBJ2-3
d_call: .
clone_size: .
v_call: TRBV5-4
cdr3_nt: TGTGCCAGCAGGCTAGCAGCTAGCACAGATACGCAGTATTTT
cdr3_aa: CASRLAASTDTQYF

j_call: TRBJ1-1
d_call: TRBD1
clone_size: .
v_call: TRBV5-1
cdr3_nt: TGCGCCAGCAGCTTGCTAGCCGGGACAGGGGCAGAAGCTTTCTTT
cdr3_aa: CASSLLAGTGAEAFF

j_call: TRBJ1-5
d_call: TRBD1
clone_size: .
v_call: TRBV4-1
cdr3_nt: TGCGCCAGCAGCCAAGAGGGGGGACAGTTGGGCAATCAGCCCCAGCATTTT
cdr3_aa: CASSQEGGQLGNQPQHF

j_call: TRBJ2-2
d_call: TRBD2
clone_size: .
v_call: TRBV9
cdr3_nt: TGTGCCAGCAGCGTAGGGGCTAGCGGGGGGAATACCGGGGAGCTGTTTTTT
cdr3_aa: CASSVGASGGNTGELFF

j_call: TRBJ2-5
d_call: TRBD1
clone_size: .
v_call: TRBV5-4
cdr3_nt: TGTGCCAGCAGCTTAGGGGACAGGGCCGAAGAGACCCAGTACTTC
cdr3_aa: CASSLGDRAEETQYF

j_call: TRBJ2-7
d_call: .
clone_size: few
v_call: TRBV7-2
cdr3_nt: TGTGCCAGCAGCTTCGCCCGGGGTCACGAGCAGTACTTC
cdr3_aa: CASSFARGHEQYF